The entry that follows covers one T cell receptor (beta chain) sequence. The target antigen is unknown. V lost 6 bases, J lost 7 bases, and 13 bases stayed unmatched. The CDR3 has 14 amino acids. Germline V CDR1 and CDR2: SQVTM, ANQGSEA. These data belong to a study of CD8 T cells in Susac syndrome. Patients with Susac syndrome showed fulfilment of recently defined diagnostic criteria for definite or probable disease. Study-wide findings and caveats: Expansion of clones was not seen in the CD4+ T cell repertoires of Susac syndrome.

It was with random hexamers that 0.5 to 1 ug RNA was reverse transcribed. TCRdb reprocessed the immunoSEQ multiplex PCR reads via MiXCR and lists one record per CDR3 protein. The sample comprises roughly 140,000 distinct CDR3 sequences, 95% of which are singletons, and roughly 0.08% rests with the top ten. The specimen sequenced was CD4+ T cells from PBMCs. The chain couples TRBV29-1 to TRBJ1-1, with 8 bases identical to TRBD1. This TCR was recovered from a human donor with Susac syndrome. Written as DNA, the CDR3 is TGCAGCGTGTTGCCCTCCAGGGGGCAAGGTGAAGCTTTCTTT. As protein: CSVLPSRGQGEAFF.